The 22 T cell receptor beta chains below were found in one sample sequenced in a study of blood T cell repertoires in COVID-19. Repertoires were generated with immunoSEQ multiplex PCR, while TCRdb's copy carries only in-frame clones and drops some. The repertoire consists of just under 350,000 clones, with approximately 82% occurring once and the leading ten covering just under 3%. The sample taken for sequencing was peripheral blood. The receptors shown here come from a man aged 30-40 years with active or convalescent COVID-19.

The V gene is TRBV6-1, the J gene TRBJ2-1; 10 nucleotides match TRBD2. Germline V lookup: CDR1 MNHNS, CDR2 SASEGT. The V gene end was trimmed by 0 bases and the J gene end by 4 bases; junction bases not matched to a gene: 6. The CDR3 spans 17 residues. The CDR3 nucleotides are TGTGCCAGCAGTGAAGCGCCGAGCGGGGGGGCATACAATGAGCAGTTCTTC. This translates into CASSEAPSGGAYNEQFF.

The chain links TRBV28 to TRBJ1-1; D remains unclear. Trimming took off 3 bases at V and 6 bases at J, with 11 bases between the two ends. The CDR3 contains 13 residues. Germline CDR1 and CDR2: MDHEN and SYDVKM. CDR3 bases: TGTGCCAGCAGTTTGGGAGGTATCTCTGAAGCTTTCTTT. Translation gives CASSLGGISEAFF.

This chain joins TRBV24-1 and TRBJ1-5; D perhaps matches TRBD1 (6 bases). Between the trimmed V and J ends, which lost 10 bases and 2 bases, there was a span of 8 bases. Germline assignment: CDR1 KGHDR and CDR2 SFDVKD. CDR3 length: 12 residues. The CDR3 is CATSGGNQPQHF. As DNA, the CDR3 is TGTGCCACTTCAGGGGGCAATCAGCCCCAGCATTTT.

The V and J genes are TRBV28 and TRBJ1-2; TRBD1 aligns across 7 bases. The V gene end was trimmed by 5 bases and the J gene end by 8 bases; junction bases not matched to a gene: 8. Germline V lookup: CDR1 MDHEN, CDR2 SYDVKM. The CDR3 has 13 residues. The CDR3, as DNA: TGTGCCAGCAGTCCCGACAGGGTAAAGGGCTACACCTTC. The encoded protein is CASSPDRVKGYTF.

This chain joins TRBV29-1 and TRBJ2-1; TRBD1 agrees at 10 bases. V gave up 6 bases and J gave up 3 bases; unmatched junction bases: 2. This CDR3 comprises 13 residues. In germline, CDR1 is SQVTM, CDR2 ANQGSEA. This chain's CDR3 is CSVGQGGYNEQFF. The DNA of the CDR3 is TGCAGCGTCGGACAGGGGGGCTACAATGAGCAGTTCTTC.

The chain employs TRBV7-2 and TRBJ1-4, with TRBD1 matching 8 bases. Trimming at V came to 5 bases and at J to 8 bases, leaving 10 bases not matched to a gene. The CDR3 covers 15 residues. Germline CDR1 is SGHTA and CDR2 is FQGNSA. The CDR3 region has the DNA TGTGCCAGCAGCAAACAGGACAGGGTGGGAGAAAAACTGTTTTTT. This translates into CASSKQDRVGEKLFF.

This chain connects TRBV9 to TRBJ2-5; D gene ambiguous. With 3 bases removed from V and 3 bases from J, the gap between germline ends came to 9 bases. The CDR3 loop spans 13 amino acids. In germline, CDR1 is SGDLS, CDR2 YYNGEE. CDR3 coding DNA: TGTGCCAGCAGCGCCCATAGTGAAGAGACCCAGTACTTC. It is translated as CASSAHSEETQYF.

This sequence joins TRBV2 and TRBJ1-2; D gene unclear. This CDR3 comprises 16 residues. Trimming removed 3 bases from V and 4 bases from J, with 18 bases in between. Germline-derived CDR1 and CDR2 are SNHLY and FYNNEI. CDR3 sequence (DNA): TGTGCCAGCAGTGATTATCGGACTCCAGATGGCTATGGCTACACCTTC. This codes for CASSDYRTPDGYGYTF.

The V and J genes are TRBV6-5 and TRBJ1-5; TRBD1 is a possible D gene (6 bases). V was pared by 7 bases and J by 9 bases, with 19 bases between. This CDR3 is built from 14 residues. Germline assignment: CDR1 MNHEY and CDR2 SVGAGI. The CDR3 sequence is CASNPGGGLWPQHF. The CDR3 bases are TGTGCCAGCAATCCCGGGGGGGGCTTATGGCCCCAGCATTTT.

The chain joins TRBV28 to TRBJ2-2; 9 bases agree with TRBD2. Germline V CDR1 and CDR2: MDHEN, SYDVKM. Trimming took 5 bases from V and 1 from J; bases not matched to a gene: 8. The CDR3 is 17 residues long. The CDR3 loop reads CASSHIAGEMNTGELFF. The CDR3 region has the DNA TGTGCCAGCAGTCACATAGCGGGGGAGATGAACACCGGGGAGCTGTTTTTT.

The rearrangement links TRBV30 to TRBJ2-7; D not certain. In germline, CDR1 is GTSNPN, CDR2 SVGIG (reference sequence). This CDR3 spans 12 amino acids. V was clipped by 2 bases and J by 7 bases, with 12 bases between them. CDR3 DNA sequence: TGTGCCTGGAGTCTAGAGAATGCTGAGCAGTACTTC. It yields the protein CAWSLENAEQYF.

The chain combines TRBV6-5 with TRBJ1-4, with a possible D match to TRBD1 (6 bases). The CDR3 is 12 amino acids. CDR1 is MNHEY and CDR2 is SVGAGI in the germline V gene. The V gene lost 10 bases and the J gene lost 8 bases, with 14 bases spanning the gap. CDR3 amino acids: CATQGVEEKLFF. The DNA for the CDR3 is TGTGCCACACAGGGAGTTGAAGAAAAACTGTTTTTT.

The chain links TRBV12-3 or TRBV12-4 to TRBJ1-4; D uncertain. The germline V and J ends were trimmed by 8 bases and 6 bases, with 10 bases remaining between them. There are 12 residues in the CDR3. As DNA, the CDR3 is TGTGCCAGCTCCGGTTTTGATGAAAAACTGTTTTTT. As protein: CASSGFDEKLFF.

V usage is TRBV5-4 and J usage is TRBJ1-4; D perhaps matches TRBD1 (5 bases). Trimming took 4 bases from V and 0 from J, leaving 13 bases between them. This CDR3 is 16 amino acids long. Germline values: CDR1 SGHNT, CDR2 YYREEE (reference sequence). The CDR3 nucleotides are TGTGCCAGCAGCCGGGGGTACGGGGCAACTAATGAAAAACTGTTTTTT. Encoded protein: CASSRGYGATNEKLFF.

J is TRBJ2-6 and V is TRBV4-2, with TRBD2 matching 7 bases. Germline V gene lookup returns CDR1 LGHNA and CDR2 YNFKEQ. V trimming: 0 bases; J trimming: 0 bases; junction bases outside the gene matches: 5. This CDR3 region has 18 residues. The CDR3 sequence: CASSQETGGSSGANVLTF. For the CDR3, the DNA is TGTGCCAGCAGCCAAGAAACCGGGGGGAGCTCTGGGGCCAACGTCCTGACTTTC.

The chain couples TRBV30 to TRBJ1-2; D gene unclear. V lost 0 bases and J 7 bases, leaving 9 bases between the germline ends. The CDR3 covers 12 residues. Germline values: CDR1 GTSNPN, CDR2 SVGIG (reference sequence). CDR3 coding DNA: TGTGCCTGGAGTGTGGGAGGGCTTGGCTACACCTTC. The encoded protein is CAWSVGGLGYTF.

The chain employs TRBV27 and TRBJ2-5; 7 bases match TRBD2. This CDR3 region has 13 residues. The germline gives CDR1 MNHEY, CDR2 SMNVEV (reference sequence). The trim removed 6 bases at V and 4 bases at J, leaving 5 bases unmatched. CDR3 nucleotide sequence: TGTGCCAGCAGGGCGGGAGTCGTAGAGACCCAGTACTTC. Translated, it gives CASRAGVVETQYF.

The chain links TRBV29-1 to TRBJ2-1; 8 nucleotides agree with TRBD2. The CDR3 runs 11 residues. Germline assignment: CDR1 SQVTM and CDR2 ANQGSEA. V lost 3 bases, J lost 16 bases, and 8 bases stayed unmatched. The CDR3 DNA follows: TGCAGCGTTGACGTCCTGGCGGGAGGATTCTTC. Amino acid sequence: CSVDVLAGGFF.

The chain combines TRBV19 with TRBJ1-2; perhaps TRBD1 as D (5 bases). CDR3 size: 13 residues. V dropped 6 bases and J dropped 5 bases, with 13 bases sitting between them. The germline V gene has CDR1 LNHDA and CDR2 SQIVND (reference sequence). The CDR3 nucleotides are TGTGCCAGTAGCAGTGGACATCTTTATGGCTACACCTTC. Translating it yields CASSSGHLYGYTF.

The CDR3: CASSQPGAVRTDTQYF. DNA of the CDR3: TGTGCCAGCAGCCAGCCGGGAGCGGTCCGCACAGATACGCAGTATTTT. This chain connects TRBV14 to TRBJ2-3; a weak D match, TRBD2 (6 bases). Germline CDR1 SGHDN, CDR2 FVKESK. V was shortened by 3 bases and J by 1 base, with 14 bases between the two germline ends. CDR3 length: 16 residues.

The chain is built from TRBV7-2 and TRBJ2-1; 9 bases map to TRBD2. Germline V gives CDR1 SGHTA, CDR2 FQGNSA. V lost 5 bases and J lost 8; bases outside the gene matches: 7. The CDR3 is 14 residues long. The CDR3: CASSPGLAFDEQFF. In DNA form, the CDR3 reads TGTGCCAGCAGCCCTGGACTAGCGTTCGATGAGCAGTTCTTC. The whole variable domain, remainder taken from reference TRBV7-2 and TRBJ2-1, is GAGVSQSPSNKVTEKGKDVELRCDPISGHTALYWYRQSLGQGLEFLIYFQGNSAPDKSGLPSDRFSAERTGGSVSTLTIQRTQQEDSAVYLCASSPGLAFDEQFFGPGTRLTVL.

This clone has just a few counts. The chain has TRBV10-3 and TRBJ1-5, with D perhaps TRBD1 (5 bases). CDR1 is ENHRY and CDR2 is SYGVKD in the germline V gene. This CDR3 comprises 13 residues. V was clipped by 3 bases and J by 6 bases, with 9 bases between them. In nucleotides, the CDR3 is TGTGCCATCAGTGACAGGGATTCTCAGCCCCAGCATTTT. Protein: CAISDRDSQPQHF.